This T cell receptor beta chain comes out of a study of graft-versus-host responses after intestinal transplantation. Study context: After anti-thymocyte globulin induction, recipients took tacrolimus and steroids for approximately three years.

CDR3 length: 13 residues. V lost 2 bases and J 5 bases, leaving 9 bases between the germline ends. From germline, CDR1 is MNHEY and CDR2 SVGAGI. This clone showed up just once. Its matching antigen is unknown. Study findings and constraints: Peak GvH clone levels in circulation were associated with early post-transplant HvG declines. The authors found GvH clones in recipient marrow, some appearing first in ileum or blood. Clonal ratios of graft-versus-host to host-versus-graft in allografts were high for patients exhibiting graft-donor T cell macrochimerism.

Clones were read by immunoSEQ multiplex PCR, and TCRdb kept only the in-frame ones, dropping some. This table holds about 86,000 clones, around four fifths found once. Material: unstimulated CD8+ T cells sorted from spleen or lymph node cells, obtained before intestinal transplant. This chain connects TRBV6-5 to TRBJ1-1; possibly TRBD1 for D (5 bases). The sequence was collected from a human donor who received an intestinal transplant. CDR3 sequence (DNA): TGTGCCAGCAGTTACACCGGACAAACTGAAGCTTTCTTT. This encodes CASSYTGQTEAFF.